A selection of T cell receptor beta chains follows, all from one sample in a study of blood T cells in healthy people across ages. MiXCR, run by TCRdb on the 5' RACE reads, gives a single entry per CDR3 protein. The sample has about 650,000 distinct CDR3 sequences; about a third are singletons. Specimen: blood. These receptors all stem from a woman of 80 years or more in good health. CDR3s include the opening cysteine and the closing phenylalanine or tryptophan. The order of the fields is D gene, J gene, clone size, V gene, CDR3 protein, CDR3 DNA. A D gene is named only where the DNA matches it firmly. Part of the rows lack a size; the others show once, few, many or a class for expanded clones.

>NA|TRBJ2-2|NA|TRBV11-2
CASSRGTVTGELFF
TGTGCCAGCAGCCGCGGGACCGTCACCGGGGAGCTGTTTTTT
>NA|TRBJ2-7|many|TRBV5-1
CASSFAGPGSYEQYF
TGCGCCAGCAGCTTCGCCGGGCCTGGCTCCTACGAGCAGTACTTC
>NA|TRBJ2-7|many|TRBV5-6
CASSSAPGTPRPYEQYF
TGTGCCAGCAGCTCCGCTCCCGGGACCCCGAGGCCCTACGAGCAGTACTTC
>NA|TRBJ1-1|few|TRBV28
CASSPGRRGGYTEAFF
TGTGCCAGCAGTCCCGGCCGTAGAGGGGGATACACTGAAGCTTTCTTT
>TRBD2|TRBJ2-1|few|TRBV20-1
CSARDVQGGTAEQFF
TGCAGTGCTAGAGATGTGCAGGGAGGGACTGCTGAGCAGTTCTTC
>NA|TRBJ1-1|NA|TRBV13
CASSWGLRGTEAFF
TGTGCCAGCAGCTGGGGACTCCGAGGTACTGAAGCTTTCTTT
>TRBD2|TRBJ2-1|NA|TRBV9
CACSLTGTRGDEQFF
TGTGCCTGCAGCCTGACCGGGACTCGGGGGGATGAGCAGTTCTTC
>NA|TRBJ2-1|many|TRBV13
CASSPLYGTPPTEFF
TGTGCCAGCAGCCCACTTTATGGGACACCTCCCACAGAGTTCTTC
>TRBD1|TRBJ2-7|many|TRBV28
CASSTRTGAYEQYF
TGTGCCAGCAGTACCCGGACAGGGGCCTACGAGCAGTACTTC
>TRBD1|TRBJ2-5|few|TRBV4-1
CASSHFPGQGEETQYF
TGCGCCAGCAGCCACTTCCCGGGACAGGGTGAAGAGACCCAGTACTTC
>NA|TRBJ1-6|many|TRBV4-2
CASSPGALRGLLSPLHF
TGTGCCAGCAGCCCGGGGGCACTCAGGGGTCTTCTTTCACCCCTCCACTTT
>TRBD2|TRBJ2-1|many|TRBV5-4
CASSRLAGGYNEQFF
TGTGCCAGCAGCAGACTAGCGGGGGGGTACAATGAGCAGTTCTTC
>NA|TRBJ2-3|many|TRBV9
CASAGNTDTQYF
TGTGCCAGCGCCGGGAACACAGATACGCAGTATTTT
>NA|TRBJ2-3|NA|TRBV20-1
CSARGGGAHTDTQYF
TGCAGTGCTAGAGGCGGTGGGGCACACACAGATACGCAGTATTTT
>NA|TRBJ2-7|NA|TRBV7-2
CASSLRGKPYEQYF
TGTGCCAGCAGCTTGAGGGGGAAGCCCTACGAGCAGTACTTC
>NA|TRBJ2-7|many|TRBV7-2
CASRLVLGNEQYF
TGTGCCAGCAGATTGGTACTAGGGAACGAGCAGTACTTC
>NA|TRBJ2-3|many|TRBV5-1
CASSSNSNTDTQYF
TGCGCCAGCAGCTCGAACAGCAACACAGATACGCAGTATTTT
>TRBD1|TRBJ2-3|many|TRBV5-1
CASSPDLGTGTDTQYF
TGCGCCAGCAGCCCGGATTTGGGGACAGGCACAGATACGCAGTATTTT
>TRBD2|TRBJ2-3|NA|TRBV4-1
CASSQDVAGRGSTDTQYF
TGCGCCAGCAGCCAAGACGTAGCGGGGAGAGGAAGCACAGATACGCAGTATTTT
>NA|TRBJ2-2|few|TRBV4-1
CASSQDAFRAGELFF
TGCGCCAGCAGCCAAGATGCGTTTCGGGCCGGGGAGCTGTTTTTT
>TRBD2|TRBJ2-7|NA|TRBV4-3
CASSQDLGLAWYF
TGCGCCAGCAGCCAAGATTTGGGACTAGCTTGGTACTTC
>NA|TRBJ2-7|NA|TRBV7-2
CASSRPRGRGNERYF
TGTGCCAGCAGCCGCCCGAGGGGAAGGGGCAATGAGCGGTACTTC
>TRBD1|TRBJ1-4|NA|TRBV7-2
CASSSETGTRNEKLFF
TGTGCCAGCAGCTCAGAGACAGGGACAAGGAATGAAAAACTGTTTTTT
>NA|TRBJ1-1|few|TRBV12-3/TRBV12-4
CASSLSRRSRNTGAFF
TGTGCCAGCAGTCTCAGTCGTAGAAGCAGGAACACTGGAGCTTTCTTT
>NA|TRBJ1-2|few|TRBV20-1
CSAAGQFSYGYTF
TGCAGTGCCGCCGGACAGTTCTCCTATGGCTACACCTTC
>NA|TRBJ2-1|many|TRBV20-1
CSASPSGYNEQFF
TGCAGTGCTAGTCCATCGGGGTACAATGAGCAGTTCTTC
>NA|TRBJ2-1|many|TRBV12-3/TRBV12-4
CASSLARQTYNEQFF
TGTGCCAGCAGTTTAGCGCGACAGACCTACAATGAGCAGTTCTTC
>NA|TRBJ2-7|many|TRBV7-2
CASSWSFEQYF
TGTGCCAGCAGTTGGAGTTTCGAGCAGTACTTC
>NA|TRBJ2-7|many|TRBV4-3
CASSQERQSSYEQYF
TGCGCCAGCAGCCAAGAACGGCAGAGCTCCTACGAGCAGTACTTC
>TRBD1|TRBJ1-1|NA|TRBV6-1
CASSEVQGAHTEAFF
TGTGCCAGCAGTGAAGTACAGGGGGCGCACACTGAAGCTTTCTTT
>TRBD1|TRBJ2-1|many|TRBV20-1
CSARSPGTGANPNEQFF
TGCAGTGCTCGAAGTCCCGGGACAGGAGCGAACCCCAATGAGCAGTTCTTC
>NA|TRBJ1-4|many|TRBV6-5
CASSYSFGANEKLFF
TGTGCCAGCAGTTACTCTTTCGGAGCTAATGAAAAACTGTTTTTT
>NA|TRBJ1-4|NA|TRBV7-2
CASSLSTSEKLFF
TGTGCCAGCAGCTTATCAACTAGTGAAAAACTGTTTTTT
>TRBD2|TRBJ2-5|many|TRBV6-2/TRBV6-3
CASRRLAGKTQYF
TGTGCCAGCAGGAGACTAGCGGGAAAGACCCAGTACTTC
>NA|TRBJ2-1|NA|TRBV4-3
CASSQDLARGYNEQFF
TGCGCCAGCAGCCAAGATCTAGCCCGGGGTTACAATGAGCAGTTCTTC
>NA|TRBJ1-2|many|TRBV6-1
CASSPDSANYGYTF
TGTGCCAGCAGCCCCGACAGTGCTAACTATGGCTACACCTTC
>NA|TRBJ1-1|many|TRBV7-2
CASSLSRDTEAFF
TGTGCCAGCAGCTTATCAAGGGACACTGAAGCTTTCTTT
>NA|TRBJ1-2|few|TRBV6-1
CASSERVRYGYTF
TGTGCCAGCAGTGAGAGGGTTCGCTATGGCTACACCTTC